The source of this TCR beta chain is a study of vaccination and CD4 T cells after COVID-19. Study context: Post-diagnosis, post-COVID samples were collected after a median approximately three months, ranging 35 to 161. Blood was drawn a median about 75 days post second dose, range 14 to 241. General observations from the study: Early timepoints after natural infection were not analyzed in these convalescent patients.

Documented treatment: roughly ten-day PBMC culture with coronavirus spike peptide pools or control peptides (ViraFEST assay). The ViraFEST method relied on peptide pools to expand antigen-specific T cells, followed by TCR sequencing. Scientists ran DNA taken from cultured CD4+ T cells through the Oncomine TCR Beta short-read assay for sequencing. TCRdb analysed the PCR reads with MiXCR anew, one entry per CDR3 protein. The sample includes more than 15,000 distinct CDR3 sequences, more than 40% of them seen just once. Regarding this clonotype: As yet, its antigen is unknown.

There are 13 residues in the CDR3. Germline CDR1 LNHDA, CDR2 SQIVND (reference sequence). The V and J ends lost 11 bases and 2 bases respectively, with 16 bases between them. The V gene is TRBV19, the J gene TRBJ2-7, with D possibly TRBD1 on 5 matching bases. The sample in question was CD4+ T cells from blood, cultured in vitro, obtained before SARS-CoV-2 vaccination. The receptor comes from a human donor who had recovered from COVID-19. CDR3 sequence: CAAKQQVPYEQYF. The CDR3 DNA reads TGTGCCGCAAAGCAACAGGTACCCTACGAGCAGTACTTC.